This T cell receptor (beta chain) was sequenced in a study of T cells after yellow fever vaccination. The V gene lost 3 bases and the J gene lost 8 bases, with 10 bases spanning the gap. Germline values: CDR1 ENHRY, CDR2 SYGVKD. CDR3 size: 12 residues. Findings of the study overall: Reappearance after the booster was seen for most primary-vaccination clones, at 95% to 98% CD4 and 85% to 90% CD8. The secondary response peaked faster, at day 5 versus 15, but was weaker. In FACS-sorted repertoires, abundant clonotypes from the bulk population could appear as contaminants. Of the clonotypes, a small share occurred in both CD4 and CD8 compartments.

Remarks on this clonotype: The antigen is undetermined.

TCRdb ran MiXCR on the 5' RACE reads and lists one entry per CDR3 protein. Of approximately 610,000 distinct CDR3 sequences detected, roughly 17% appear once; the ten largest clones hold approximately 15%. V usage is TRBV10-3 and J usage is TRBJ1-2, with D unclear. This receptor was obtained from a man aged 18 to 35 who received the YFV17D yellow fever vaccine. This specimen was PBMCs, taken about 5 days after the first yellow fever vaccination. DNA for the CDR3: TGTGCCATCAGTGACGGGATACCGGGCTACACCTTC. Translating gives CAISDGIPGYTF.